The source of this TCR beta chain is a study of a mutant IDH1 vaccine in newly diagnosed glioma. As for the study in general: Held at week 35, visit V12 was the safety follow-up, and visit V13 followed at week 47.

The CDR3 covers 13 residues. Trimming removed 5 bases at V and 4 bases at J, with 11 bases between. Per the germline V gene, CDR1 is SEHNR and CDR2 is FQNEAQ (reference sequence). Time point indicated: week 35, safety follow-up. The study gave 300 ug of mutant IDH1 20-mer peptide per vaccine dose, with topical imiquimod. TCRdb's table, derived via immunoSEQ multiplex PCR, lists solely in-frame clones and lacks some. The table shows over 65,000 clones, with around 82% occurring only once. Note on this clone: Its antigen is unidentified.

This receptor was taken from a man younger than 35 with glioma. The sequenced sample was PBMCs, obtained from a glioma patient whose treatment included an IDH1 peptide vaccine. V and J are TRBV7-9 and TRBJ1-2; a weak D match, TRBD1 (5 bases). The CDR3 DNA sequence: TGTGCCAGCAGCCAGACAGTATTCTATGGCTACACCTTC. As protein: CASSQTVFYGYTF. Full variable domain (remainder filled in from reference TRBV7-9 and TRBJ1-2): DTGVSQNPRHKITKRGQNVTFRCDPISEHNRLYWYRQTLGQGPEFLTYFQNEAQLEKSRLLSDRFSAERPKGSFSTLEIQRTEQGDSAMYLCASSQTVFYGYTFGSGTRLTVV.